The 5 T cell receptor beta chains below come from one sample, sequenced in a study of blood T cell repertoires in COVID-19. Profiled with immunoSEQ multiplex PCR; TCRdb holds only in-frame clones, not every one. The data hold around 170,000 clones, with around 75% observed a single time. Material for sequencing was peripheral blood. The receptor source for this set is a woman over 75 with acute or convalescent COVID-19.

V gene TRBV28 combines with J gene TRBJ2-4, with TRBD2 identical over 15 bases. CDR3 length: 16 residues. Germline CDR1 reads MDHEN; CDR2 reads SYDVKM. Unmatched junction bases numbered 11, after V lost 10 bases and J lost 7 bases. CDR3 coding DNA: TGTGCCACCCACCGACGGACTAGCGGGAGGGGGAACATTCAGTACTTC. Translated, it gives CATHRRTSGRGNIQYF.

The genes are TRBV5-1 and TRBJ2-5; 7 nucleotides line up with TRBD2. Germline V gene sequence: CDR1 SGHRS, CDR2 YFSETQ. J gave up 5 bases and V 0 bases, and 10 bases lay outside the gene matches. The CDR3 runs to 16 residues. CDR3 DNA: TGCGCCAGCAGCTTGGAGGGCCGAGCGGGATGGGAGACCCAGTACTTC. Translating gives CASSLEGRAGWETQYF.

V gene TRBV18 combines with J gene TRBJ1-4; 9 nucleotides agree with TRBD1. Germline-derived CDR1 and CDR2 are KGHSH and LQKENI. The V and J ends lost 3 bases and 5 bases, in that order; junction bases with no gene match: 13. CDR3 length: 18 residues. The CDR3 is CASSPPGQGIVHNEKLFF. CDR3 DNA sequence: TGTGCCAGCTCACCTCCGGGACAGGGAATTGTCCACAATGAAAAACTGTTTTTT. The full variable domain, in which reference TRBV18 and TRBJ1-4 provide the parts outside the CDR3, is NAGVMQNPRHLVRRRGQEARLRCSPMKGHSHVYWYRQLPEEGLKFMVYLQKENIIDESGMPKERFSAEFPKEGPSILRIQQVVRGDSAAYFCASSPPGQGIVHNEKLFFGSGTQLSVL.

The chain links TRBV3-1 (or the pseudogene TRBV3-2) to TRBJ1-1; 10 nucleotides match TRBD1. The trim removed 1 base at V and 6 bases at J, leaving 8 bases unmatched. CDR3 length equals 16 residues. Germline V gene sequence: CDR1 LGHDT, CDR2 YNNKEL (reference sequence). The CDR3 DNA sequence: TGTGCCAGCAGCCAAGGGGACAGGGGTTGGGTTCCTGAAGCTTTCTTT. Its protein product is CASSQGDRGWVPEAFF.

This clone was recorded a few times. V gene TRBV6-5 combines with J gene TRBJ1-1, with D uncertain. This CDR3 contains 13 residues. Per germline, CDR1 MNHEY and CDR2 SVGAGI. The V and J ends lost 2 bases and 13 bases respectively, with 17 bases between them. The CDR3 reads CASSYTPAGQVFF. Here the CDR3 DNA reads TGTGCCAGCAGTTACACCCCTGCAGGCCAAGTTTTCTTT.